This T cell receptor (beta chain) originates from a study of Ad26.COV2.S vaccination and SARS-CoV-2 variants. Overall study: Once, or twice with 56 days between doses, Ad26.COV2.S was given intramuscularly. Findings and limits, study-wide: Post-vaccination breadth of spike-specific CD8+ and CD4+ T cell responses was reportedly substantial.

The treatment denotes: roughly 20 received Ad26.COV2.S at low or high dose, single or two shots; roughly five received placebo; per-sample allocation not given. Sampling occurred on day 63 after the first vaccine or placebo injection. Using immunoSEQ multiplex PCR, the repertoire was profiled, and TCRdb retains in-frame clones only, with some absent. The sample holds 300,000 to 400,000 clones, around 88% seen once. This CDR3 is built from 18 residues. V lost 2 bases, J lost 6 bases, and 12 bases stayed unmatched. Germline V CDR1 and CDR2: LGHDT, YNNKEL (reference sequence). As regards this clone: The antigen remains unidentified.

The source is a person aged 18-60 years who received the Ad26.COV2.S COVID-19 vaccine or a placebo. Sequenced material: peripheral blood, taken in a trial of Ad26.COV2.S vaccine versus placebo. The chain uses TRBV3-1 (or the pseudogene TRBV3-2) and TRBJ2-3; 12 bases align to TRBD2. DNA of the CDR3: TGTGCCAGCAGCCAAACGCTTCCCCTAGCGGGGGGGCGCGATACGCAGTATTTT. It encodes CASSQTLPLAGGRDTQYF.